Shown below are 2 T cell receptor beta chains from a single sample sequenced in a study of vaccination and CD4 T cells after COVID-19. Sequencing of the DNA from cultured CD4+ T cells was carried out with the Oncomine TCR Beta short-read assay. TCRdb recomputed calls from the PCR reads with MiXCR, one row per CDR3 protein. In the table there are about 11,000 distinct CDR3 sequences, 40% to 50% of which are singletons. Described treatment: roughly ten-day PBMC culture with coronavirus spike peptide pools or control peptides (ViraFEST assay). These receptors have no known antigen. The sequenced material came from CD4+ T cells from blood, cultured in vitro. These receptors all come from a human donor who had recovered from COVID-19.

CDR3 loop: CSASVEGKVTEAFF. DNA for the CDR3: TGCAGTGCTAGCGTCGAGGGGAAGGTGACTGAAGCTTTCTTT. The chain links TRBV20-1 to TRBJ1-1; D perhaps matches TRBD1 (5 bases). Per germline, CDR1 DFQATT and CDR2 SNEGSKA (reference sequence). The V and J ends lost 3 bases and 5 bases respectively, with 16 bases between them. This CDR3 has 14 residues.

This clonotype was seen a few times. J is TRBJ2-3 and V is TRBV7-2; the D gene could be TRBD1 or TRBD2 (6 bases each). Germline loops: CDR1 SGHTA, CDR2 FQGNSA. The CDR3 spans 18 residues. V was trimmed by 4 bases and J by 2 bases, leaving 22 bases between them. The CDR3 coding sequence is TGTGCCAGCAGCTCCGGAGGGGGGTCACTGGGGCCCACAGATACGCAGTATTTT. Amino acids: CASSSGGGSLGPTDTQYF. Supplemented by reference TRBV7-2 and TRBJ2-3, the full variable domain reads GAGVSQSPSNKVTEKGKDVELRCDPISGHTALYWYRQSLGQGLEFLIYFQGNSAPDKSGLPSDRFSAERTGGSVSTLTIQRTQQEDSAVYLCASSSGGGSLGPTDTQYFGPGTRLTVL.